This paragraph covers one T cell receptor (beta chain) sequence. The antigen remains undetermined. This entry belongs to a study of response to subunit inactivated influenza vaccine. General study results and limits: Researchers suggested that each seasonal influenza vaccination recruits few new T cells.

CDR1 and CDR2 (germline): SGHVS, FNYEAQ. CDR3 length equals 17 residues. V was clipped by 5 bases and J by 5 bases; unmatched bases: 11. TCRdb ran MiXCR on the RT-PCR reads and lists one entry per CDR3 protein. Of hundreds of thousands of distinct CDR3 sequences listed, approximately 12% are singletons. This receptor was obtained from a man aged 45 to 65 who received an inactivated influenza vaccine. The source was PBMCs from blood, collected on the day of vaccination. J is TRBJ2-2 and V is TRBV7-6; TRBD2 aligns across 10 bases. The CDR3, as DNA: TGTGCCAGCAGCGACCTTCTAGCGGGAGATGGGACCGGGGAGCTGTTTTTT. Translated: CASSDLLAGDGTGELFF.